Presented here are 8 T cell receptor beta chains from one specimen sequenced in a study of blood T cell repertoires in COVID-19. The repertoire was sequenced with immunoSEQ multiplex PCR; TCRdb's copy has only in-frame clones and lacks some. In the table there are around 130,000 clones, 70% to 90% of which are singletons. Sequencing was done on a sample of peripheral blood. These receptors originate from a woman between 45 and 60 years old who had recovered from COVID-19.

The chain couples TRBV18 to TRBJ1-1, with D possibly TRBD1 on 6 matching bases. Germline CDR1 and CDR2: KGHSH and LQKENI. V lost 5 bases and J lost 1, with 11 bases in between. CDR3 length: 14 residues. The CDR3 DNA is TGTGCCAGCTCATCCGGACAGACGAACACTGAAGCTTTCTTT. Its protein product is CASSSGQTNTEAFF. Filled out from reference TRBV18 and TRBJ1-1, the complete variable domain reads NAGVMQNPRHLVRRRGQEARLRCSPMKGHSHVYWYRQLPEEGLKFMVYLQKENIIDESGMPKERFSAEFPKEGPSILRIQQVVRGDSAAYFCASSSGQTNTEAFFGQGTRLTVV.

J is TRBJ2-1 and V is TRBV3-1 (or the pseudogene TRBV3-2); 9 bases map to TRBD2. V gave up 4 bases and J gave up 4 bases; unmatched junction bases: 8. The CDR3 has 16 amino acids. Germline CDR1 reads LGHDT; CDR2 reads YNNKEL (reference sequence). The CDR3 nucleotides read TGTGCCAGCAGCCCTGATAGCGGGGGAACTTACAATGAGCAGTTCTTC. Protein product: CASSPDSGGTYNEQFF.

Points on this clone: The junction departs from the called germline gene at one end, perhaps through a read error. This sequence joins TRBV28 and TRBJ1-4, with 9 bases aligning to TRBD1. Per the germline V gene, CDR1 is MDHEN and CDR2 is SYDVKM. The CDR3 runs to 15 residues. The CDR3 DNA reads TGTGCCAGCAATTTACAGGGGGCCGGGGGTGAAAAACTGTTTTTT. Amino acid sequence: CASNLQGAGGEKLFF. The entire variable domain, with the rest obtained from reference TRBV28 and TRBJ1-4, is as follows: DVKVTQSSRYLVKRTGEKVFLECVQDMDHENMFWYRQDPGLGLRLIYFSYDVKMKEKGDIPEGYSVSREKKERFSLILESASTNQTSMYLCASNLQGAGGEKLFFGSGTQLSVL.

This chain connects TRBV18 to TRBJ1-1, with a weak D call TRBD1 (6 bases). The CDR3 is 14 amino acids. CDR1 is KGHSH, CDR2 LQKENI, per germline. Between the trimmed V and J ends, which lost 4 bases and 2 bases, there was a span of 11 bases. CDR3 nucleotides: TGTGCCAGCTCACGAACCGGGACAAACACTGAAGCTTTCTTT. Translation: CASSRTGTNTEAFF.

The V call is TRBV5-5, the J call TRBJ2-7; 8 positions match TRBD1. The CDR3 covers 14 residues. Germline V gene sequence: CDR1 SGHKS, CDR2 YYEKEE (reference sequence). The V and J ends lost 0 bases and 3 bases, in that order; junction bases with no gene match: 2. DNA for the CDR3: TGTGCCAGCAGCTTGGGACAGGGGTTCTACGAGCAGTACTTC. This gives the protein CASSLGQGFYEQYF.

This clone was counted only a few times. This chain connects TRBV30 to TRBJ2-1, with 10 bases lining up with TRBD2. This CDR3 is built from 17 residues. From germline, CDR1 is GTSNPN and CDR2 SVGIG (reference sequence). The trim removed 0 bases at V and 6 bases at J, leaving 11 bases unmatched. The CDR3 here is CAWSVVWLAGVGNEQFF. The CDR3 DNA reads as TGTGCCTGGAGTGTAGTATGGCTAGCGGGAGTTGGCAATGAGCAGTTCTTC.

The chain recombines TRBV11-2 with TRBJ2-7; D is undetermined. CDR1 SGHAT and CDR2 FQNNGV come from the germline V gene. V lost 0 bases, J lost 6 bases, and 12 bases lay in between. The CDR3 has 14 amino acids. CDR3 coding DNA: TGTGCCAGCAGCTTAGATCATGGTCGGTTCGAGCAGTACTTC. Its translation: CASSLDHGRFEQYF.

CDR3 in amino acids: CASSLRLAGGYEQYF. DNA of the CDR3: TGCGCCAGCAGCCTCCGACTAGCTGGGGGATACGAGCAGTACTTC. The chain uses TRBV5-1 and TRBJ2-7; TRBD2 aligns across 7 bases. Losses at the gene ends were 4 bases for V and 4 bases for J; bases not matched to a gene: 11. The germline V gene encodes CDR1 SGHRS and CDR2 YFSETQ. There are 15 residues in the CDR3.